The 22 T cell receptor beta chains below come from one sample, sequenced in a study of shared clonotypes between healthy human individuals. The assay was immunoSEQ multiplex PCR, and TCRdb's table has in-frame clones only and misses some. The sample has fewer than 850,000 clones, 90% seen once; the top ten hold approximately 35%. Sequencing used memory CD8+ T cells from PBMCs. As for subset: CD45RO+ cells pooled with CCR7-negative TemRA cells. Receptors originate from a man aged 18 to 29 in good health. Some clones in this sample may be carry-over from other donors' samples.

This sequence joins TRBV6-5 and TRBJ2-1, with 12 nucleotides matching TRBD2. Germline values: CDR1 MNHEY, CDR2 SVGAGI. Trimming cost V 4 bases and J 9 bases; bases outside gene matches: 7. The CDR3 extends over 15 amino acids. In DNA, the CDR3 is TGTGCCAGCAGTTCACCGACTAGCGGGAGAAGTGAGCAGTTCTTC. It encodes CASSSPTSGRSEQFF.

The chain combines TRBV11-2 with TRBJ2-7; a possible D gene is TRBD2 (6 bases). Trimming cost V 5 bases and J 2 bases, with 19 bases left between them. The CDR3 length is 16 residues. Germline loops: CDR1 SGHAT, CDR2 FQNNGV. This CDR3 is CASSTPGGDRTYEQYF. For the CDR3, the DNA is TGTGCCAGCAGCACCCCCGGGGGAGACAGAACCTACGAGCAGTACTTC.

Remarks on this clone: One junction end disagrees with the germline gene, perhaps due to a read error. V gene TRBV2 combines with J gene TRBJ2-5; D is possibly TRBD1 or TRBD2 (5 bases each). Germline CDR1 reads SNHLY; CDR2 reads FYNNEI. This CDR3 has 14 residues. This CDR3 is CASRDTWDQETQYF. The CDR3 region has the DNA TGTGCCAGCAGGGACACGTGGGACCAGGAGACCCAGTACTTC. The entire variable domain, with the rest obtained from reference TRBV2 and TRBJ2-5, is as follows: EPEVTQTPSHQVTQMGQEVILRCVPISNHLYFYWYRQILGQKVEFLVSFYNNEISEKSEIFDDQFSVERPDGSNFTLKIRSTKLEDSAMYFCASRDTWDQETQYFGPGTRLLVL.

This chain connects TRBV27 to TRBJ1-5; D is possibly TRBD1 (6 bases). V was pared by 5 bases and J by 3 bases, with 17 bases between. Germline V lookup: CDR1 MNHEY, CDR2 SMNVEV (reference sequence). CDR3 length: 16 amino acids. The CDR3 loop reads CASSPIPGTPNQPQHF. The CDR3 nucleotides read TGTGCCAGCAGTCCCATACCCGGGACACCCAATCAGCCCCAGCATTTT.

The chain carries TRBV5-8 and TRBJ2-7; 7 bases match TRBD2. The J segment lost 0 bases and the V segment lost 3 bases, leaving 3 bases of the junction unmatched. This CDR3 contains 14 residues. Germline CDR1 and CDR2: SGHTS and YDEGEE. The CDR3 DNA follows: TGTGCCAGCAGCTGGCTAGCGGACTCCTACGAGCAGTACTTC. Its translation: CASSWLADSYEQYF.

The chain has TRBV28 and TRBJ2-7, with D perhaps TRBD1 or TRBD2 (5 bases each). The CDR3 is made up of 19 amino acids. Germline values: CDR1 MDHEN, CDR2 SYDVKM. The V gene lost 7 bases and the J gene lost 2 bases, with 30 bases spanning the gap. CDR3 coding DNA: TGTGCCAGCACTTCATACCCAGCTGTTGTCGGGGCCAGGACCTACGAGCAGTACTTC. Translated, it gives CASTSYPAVVGARTYEQYF. Complete variable domain (other parts from reference TRBV28 and TRBJ2-7): DVKVTQSSRYLVKRTGEKVFLECVQDMDHENMFWYRQDPGLGLRLIYFSYDVKMKEKGDIPEGYSVSREKKERFSLILESASTNQTSMYLCASTSYPAVVGARTYEQYFGPGTRLTVT.

The sample holds one count of this clone. The rearrangement uses TRBV27 and TRBJ2-5, with D perhaps matching TRBD1 (5 bases). This CDR3 is 14 amino acids long. Germline V gene sequence: CDR1 MNHEY, CDR2 SMNVEV (reference sequence). V lost 2 bases and J lost 1, with 8 bases in between. In nucleotides, the CDR3 is TGTGCCAGCAGTTTAGGACAATTCCAAGAGACCCAGTACTTC. Protein: CASSLGQFQETQYF.

This clone was seen once. The chain has TRBV27 and TRBJ2-7; D not resolved. Germline values: CDR1 MNHEY, CDR2 SMNVEV (reference sequence). V lost 5 bases, J lost 0 bases, and 17 bases lay in between. The CDR3 is 16 residues long. This CDR3 reads CASSPDPPFSSYEQYF. For the CDR3, the DNA is TGTGCCAGCAGTCCCGACCCCCCTTTTAGCTCCTACGAGCAGTACTTC.

The count of this clone is one. J is TRBJ2-2 and V is TRBV28; 11 bases map to TRBD2. V lost 10 bases to trimming and J lost 6 bases; unmatched junction nucleotides: 7. Germline CDR1 and CDR2: MDHEN and SYDVKM. The CDR3 runs to 14 residues. DNA of the CDR3: TGTGCCACCAATCCGGGACTAGCGGCCGGGGAGCTGTTTTTT. The encoded protein is CATNPGLAAGELFF. The full variable domain, with the rest looked up from reference TRBV28 and TRBJ2-2, is DVKVTQSSRYLVKRTGEKVFLECVQDMDHENMFWYRQDPGLGLRLIYFSYDVKMKEKGDIPEGYSVSREKKERFSLILESASTNQTSMYLCATNPGLAAGELFFGEGSRLTVL.

The chain couples TRBV27 to TRBJ1-1, with no clear D. CDR1 is MNHEY and CDR2 is SMNVEV in the germline V gene (reference sequence). Between the trimmed V and J ends, which lost 3 bases and 3 bases, there was a span of 14 bases. The CDR3 sequence is 15 residues long. The CDR3 spells CASSFSSGMDTEAFF. As DNA, the CDR3 is TGTGCCAGCAGTTTTTCTAGCGGAATGGACACTGAAGCTTTCTTT.

This chain joins TRBV27 and TRBJ1-2; weak D call: TRBD1 (5 bases). Trimming removed 6 bases from V and 8 bases from J, with 19 bases in between. Germline CDR1 MNHEY, CDR2 SMNVEV (reference sequence). CDR3 size: 14 residues. CDR3 sequence (DNA): TGTGCCAGCAGGCCTGCAGGGTCGGCGATCGGCTACACCTTC. Amino acid sequence: CASRPAGSAIGYTF.

The sample holds one count of this clone. The gene calls are TRBV15 and TRBJ2-3; possible D gene TRBD2, 6 bases. There are 13 residues in the CDR3. CDR1 and CDR2 (germline): LNHNV, YYDKDF (reference sequence). V was pared by 10 bases and J by 2 bases, with 13 bases between. The CDR3 protein is CAISGVNTDTQYF. The DNA for the CDR3 is TGTGCCATTAGCGGAGTAAACACAGATACGCAGTATTTT.

This chain uses TRBV11-2 with TRBJ2-4; possible D gene TRBD1, 6 bases. CDR3 length equals 14 residues. Deletions cut 7 bases from V and 0 bases from J, with 10 bases between. In germline, CDR1 is SGHAT, CDR2 FQNNGV. CDR3 in DNA: TGTGCCAGCACCTCAGGGGTAGCCAAAAACATTCAGTACTTC. Its protein is CASTSGVAKNIQYF.

The chain employs TRBV27 and TRBJ2-7, with D hard to call. CDR1 MNHEY and CDR2 SMNVEV come from the germline V gene (reference sequence). Between the trimmed V and J ends, which lost 6 bases and 2 bases, there was a span of 11 bases. CDR3 length equals 13 residues. CDR3 amino acids: CASSHGATYEQYF. In DNA, the CDR3 is TGTGCCAGCAGCCACGGCGCCACCTACGAGCAGTACTTC.

This chain's CDR3 is CAWSGTWSYNEQFF. CDR3 bases: TGTGCCTGGAGCGGAACTTGGTCCTACAATGAGCAGTTCTTC. This sequence joins TRBV30 and TRBJ2-1, with D unresolved. Germline V lookup: CDR1 GTSNPN, CDR2 SVGIG (reference sequence). The CDR3 sequence is 14 residues long. V lost 3 bases and J lost 1, with 10 bases in between.

Only one count was recorded for this clone. This chain joins TRBV7-6 and TRBJ2-3; the D is unclear. Germline lookup yields CDR1 SGHVS and CDR2 FNYEAQ. Trimming removed 2 bases at V and 4 bases at J, with 16 bases between. The CDR3 contains 16 residues. The CDR3 sequence: CASSLIEVPSADTQYF. DNA for the CDR3: TGTGCCAGCAGCTTAATAGAGGTACCTTCCGCAGATACGCAGTATTTT.

J is TRBJ2-7 and V is TRBV7-9, with D possibly being TRBD2 (5 bases). The ends were cut back, 1 base at V and 6 bases at J, with 13 bases in the middle. The germline CDR1 and CDR2 sequences are SEHNR and FQNEAQ (reference sequence). The CDR3 extends over 14 amino acids. The DNA of the CDR3 is TGTGCCAGCAGCTTAGTTGGGGAGTCTGTCGAGCAGTACTTC. This encodes CASSLVGESVEQYF.

In its sample, this clone was seen once. The chain's CDR3 is CASASGGAYEQYF. The CDR3 nucleotides are TGTGCGTCCGCTAGCGGGGGGGCCTACGAGCAGTACTTC. This chain links TRBV12-5 with TRBJ2-7, with 12 bases fitting TRBD2. This CDR3 contains 13 residues. Germline CDR1 LGHNT, CDR2 FRNRAP.

This clone has a handful of counts. The chain carries TRBV29-1 and TRBJ1-4; tentative D call: TRBD1 (5 bases). Trimming removed 0 bases at V and 11 bases at J, with 10 bases between. The CDR3 contains 12 residues. CDR1 and CDR2 from the germline V gene are SQVTM and ANQGSEA. The CDR3 sequence: CSVEDGTAKLFF. The CDR3 bases are TGCAGCGTTGAAGATGGGACGGCCAAACTGTTTTTT.

This chain connects TRBV9 to TRBJ1-2; 9 bases match TRBD1. Germline-derived CDR1 and CDR2 are SGDLS and YYNGEE. Trimming removed 0 bases from V and 6 bases from J; junction bases left unmatched: 6. The CDR3 totals 15 residues. CDR3: CASSVVGGQGHGYTF. For the CDR3, the DNA is TGTGCCAGCAGCGTAGTCGGGGGACAGGGCCATGGCTACACCTTC. The entire variable domain, with the rest obtained from reference TRBV9 and TRBJ1-2, is as follows: DSGVTQTPKHLITATGQRVTLRCSPRSGDLSVYWYQQSLDQGLQFLIQYYNGEERAKGNILERFSAQQFPDLHSELNLSSLELGDSALYFCASSVVGGQGHGYTFGSGTRLTVV.

The genes are TRBV7-6 and TRBJ2-1, with D perhaps TRBD2 (5 bases). The germline CDR1 and CDR2 sequences are SGHVS and FNYEAQ. Trimming took off 1 base at V and 4 bases at J, with 11 bases between the two ends. The CDR3 covers 15 residues. The CDR3 DNA follows: TGTGCCAGCAGCTTAGGCAATGGACTTTACAATGAGCAGTTCTTC. Protein sequence: CASSLGNGLYNEQFF.

The chain couples TRBV28 to TRBJ2-5, with 8 bases matching TRBD2. This CDR3 has 13 residues. V shed 6 bases, J shed 1 base, and the junction held 1 base outside the gene matches. From germline, CDR1 is MDHEN and CDR2 SYDVKM. The CDR3 nucleotides are TGTGCCAGCAGCGGGACTAGCCAAGAGACCCAGTACTTC. This translates into CASSGTSQETQYF.